The 4 T cell receptor beta chains below were found in one sample sequenced in a study of Graves' ophthalmopathy and Graves' hyperthyroidism. Using RNA transcripts, the TCR beta CDR3 regions were amplified. Scientists carried out first-round RT-PCR using HTBI primers and then a second-round multiplex PCR. Each CDR3 protein gets one entry after TCRdb re-called the multiplex PCR reads with MiXCR. Among a few hundred thousand distinct CDR3 sequences listed, approximately 21% were seen once. The source material was peripheral blood. The receptor set was obtained from a woman aged 45-60 years with Graves' ophthalmopathy.

Ten or more counts support this clonotype. The chain recombines TRBV6-2 or TRBV6-3 with TRBJ1-5; no clear D gene. Germline V gives CDR1 MNHEY, CDR2 SVGEGT. Trimming pared 8 bases from V and 1 base from J, leaving 6 bases between. CDR3 length: 12 residues. CDR3 residues: CASSWSNQPQHF. The CDR3 nucleotides are TGTGCCAGCTCGTGGAGCAATCAGCCCCAGCATTTT.

This clonotype was seen many times. The CDR3 spells CASEPDGSGANVLTF. CDR3 DNA: TGTGCCAGCGAGCCGGATGGCTCTGGGGCCAACGTCCTGACTTTC. The V gene is TRBV6-1, the J gene TRBJ2-6; D remains unclear. Germline CDR1 reads MNHNS; CDR2 reads SASEGT. The germline V and J ends were trimmed by 8 bases and 0 bases, with 11 bases remaining between them. This CDR3 spans 15 amino acids.

This clonotype was seen many times. This sequence joins TRBV6-2 or TRBV6-3 and TRBJ2-7, with TRBD2 matching 10 bases. This CDR3 has 15 amino acids. V was pared by 6 bases and J by 4 bases, with 9 bases of the junction left unmatched. Germline values: CDR1 MNHEY, CDR2 SVGEGT. In nucleotides, the CDR3 is TGTGCCAGCAGCCGAAGGACTAGCGGCCAATACGAGCAGTACTTC. It translates to CASSRRTSGQYEQYF.

As regards this clonotype: A much larger clonotype is one base distant, so this may be a read error. The chain combines TRBV19 with TRBJ2-6, with D possibly being TRBD1 or TRBD2 (5 bases each). Germline V lookup: CDR1 LNHDA, CDR2 SQIVND (reference sequence). The CDR3 loop spans 16 amino acids. The CDR3 region has the DNA TGTGCCAGTAGTAGAGAGGGCACCTCTGGGGCCTACGTCCTGACTTTC. This encodes CASSREGTSGAYVLTF.